The 30 T cell receptor beta chains in this list originate from one sample, sequenced in a study of T-cell reconstitution after alpha-beta-depleted transplantation in children. Unique molecular identifiers tagged the TCRbeta library. From the PCR reads, TCRdb called clonotypes with MiXCR, one entry per CDR3 protein. Of approximately 270,000 distinct CDR3 sequences listed, 20% to 30% were seen once; the top ten hold around 4.8%. Specimen: PBMCs, mostly from graft donor cells, collected 360 days after TCRalphabeta/CD19-depleted stem cell transplant. The origin of the receptors is a female patient under 10 years old who had a stem cell transplant for congenital amegakaryocytic thrombocytopenia, so the T cells may come from the graft donor.

CDR3 sequence (DNA): TGTGCCAGCTCATCTCATAGTCGCGACGAGCAGTACTTC. It codes for CASSSHSRDEQYF. V usage is TRBV18 and J usage is TRBJ2-7; D unresolved. Trimming pared 5 bases from V and 5 bases from J, leaving 13 bases between. CDR3 length equals 13 residues. Germline V gives CDR1 KGHSH, CDR2 LQKENI.

V usage is TRBV20-1 and J usage is TRBJ2-1, with D tentatively TRBD1 or TRBD2 (5 bases each). The V and J ends lost 4 bases and 10 bases respectively, with 20 bases between them. Per the germline V gene, CDR1 is DFQATT and CDR2 is SNEGSKA (reference sequence). This CDR3 is 14 amino acids long. In nucleotides, the CDR3 is TGCAGTGCTACGGGACCAAGGGGATTAGGGGAGCAGTTCTTC. Translated, it gives CSATGPRGLGEQFF.

This rearrangement joins TRBV12-3 or TRBV12-4 to TRBJ2-1; the D gene is possibly TRBD2 (5 bases). V was cut by 1 base and J by 2 bases, with 12 bases left in between. This CDR3 contains 16 residues. The chain's CDR3 is CASSLVGEGPYNEQFF. The CDR3 DNA is TGTGCCAGCAGTTTAGTCGGGGAAGGGCCCTACAATGAGCAGTTCTTC.

The chain has TRBV4-1 and TRBJ2-7; D gene unclear. CDR1 is MGHRA, CDR2 YSYEKL, per germline. This CDR3 is built from 14 residues. The V end lost 3 bases, the J end lost 3 bases, and 12 bases lay between the germline ends. The chain's CDR3 is CASSHGSGLYEQYF. The CDR3 DNA reads TGCGCCAGCAGCCATGGGTCAGGTCTCTACGAGCAGTACTTC.

This clonotype was counted at least ten times. The chain has TRBV12-3 or TRBV12-4 and TRBJ2-2, with D unclear. The CDR3 has 12 residues. V lost 7 bases and J 5 bases, leaving 8 bases between the germline ends. This chain's CDR3 is CASNNSTGELFF. In nucleotides, the CDR3 is TGTGCCAGCAATAATTCGACCGGGGAGCTGTTTTTT.

The chain carries TRBV3-1 and TRBJ1-2, with D tentatively TRBD1 (5 bases). The V end lost 1 base, the J end lost 3 bases, and 12 bases lay between the germline ends. The CDR3 length is 15 residues. The germline CDR1 and CDR2 sequences are LGHDT and YNNKEL (reference sequence). CDR3 amino acids: CASSQVRGADYGYTF. CDR3 bases: TGTGCCAGCAGCCAAGTAAGGGGCGCAGACTATGGCTACACCTTC.

The chain carries TRBV6-2 or TRBV6-3 and TRBJ2-3; D is perhaps TRBD2 (5 bases). The CDR3 consists of 16 residues. The V gene lost 2 bases and the J gene lost 1 base, with 13 bases spanning the gap. The V gene's germline CDR1 is MNHEY and CDR2 SVGEGT. The CDR3 loop is CASSYQRKMGTDTQYF. CDR3 bases: TGTGCCAGCAGTTACCAGCGGAAGATGGGCACAGATACGCAGTATTTT.

This clonotype has only a few counts. The rearrangement links TRBV24-1 to TRBJ2-5, with no clear D. Germline V gene sequence: CDR1 KGHDR, CDR2 SFDVKD. Trimming took off 0 bases at V and 4 bases at J, with 2 bases between the two ends. The CDR3 is 12 amino acids. The CDR3 bases are TGTGCCACCAGTGATTTGGGAGAGACCCAGTACTTC. Translated: CATSDLGETQYF.

The gene calls are TRBV5-1 and TRBJ2-1; 7 bases are shared with TRBD2. Germline V lookup: CDR1 SGHRS, CDR2 YFSETQ. The CDR3 sequence is 16 residues long. J lost 0 bases, V lost 4 bases, and 7 bases had no gene match. CDR3 nucleotides: TGCGCCAGCAGCCCAAGCGGGAAGAGCTCCTACAATGAGCAGTTCTTC. As protein: CASSPSGKSSYNEQFF.

The V call is TRBV20-1, the J call TRBJ2-3; D gene unclear. Germline V gene data show CDR1 as DFQATT and CDR2 as SNEGSKA (reference sequence). The CDR3 covers 12 residues. Trimming took off 5 bases at V and 7 bases at J, with 13 bases between the two ends. In DNA, the CDR3 is TGCAGTGCTGGACGGTCCCCCAATACGCAGTATTTT. Translating it yields CSAGRSPNTQYF.

This clonotype showed up just a few times. The chain has TRBV7-9 and TRBJ2-7; D gene uncertain. Germline CDR1 SEHNR, CDR2 FQNEAQ (reference sequence). V lost 0 bases and J lost 7, with 10 bases in between. The CDR3 runs 13 residues. The CDR3 coding sequence is TGTGCCAGCAGCTTAGCGTTAGAACAGGAGCAGTACTTC. Translating it yields CASSLALEQEQYF.

This clonotype occurred many times. This chain links TRBV2 with TRBJ1-1, with D perhaps matching TRBD1 (5 bases). From germline, CDR1 is SNHLY and CDR2 FYNNEI. Between the trimmed V and J ends, which lost 4 bases and 2 bases, there was a span of 20 bases. The CDR3 loop spans 17 amino acids. The DNA for the CDR3 is TGTGCCAGCAGTGGCACCGGGGGAATTGGGCTTAACACTGAAGCTTTCTTT. This sequence encodes CASSGTGGIGLNTEAFF.

This clonotype was counted between two and nine times. The chain couples TRBV28 to TRBJ2-3; D is undetermined. This CDR3 contains 16 residues. Germline V gives CDR1 MDHEN, CDR2 SYDVKM. With 1 base removed from V and 4 bases from J, the gap between germline ends came to 15 bases. The DNA for the CDR3 is TGTGCCAGCAGTTTATTTCCCGGATCCGAAGCAGATACGCAGTATTTT. Protein product: CASSLFPGSEADTQYF.

DNA of the CDR3: TGCGCCAGCAGCCAAACAGGGGCGCGGGGGGAGACCCAGTACTTC. This encodes CASSQTGARGETQYF. This chain joins TRBV5-1 and TRBJ2-5; D could derive from TRBD1 or TRBD2 (7 bases each). V was trimmed by 4 bases and J by 5 bases, leaving 18 bases between them. From germline, CDR1 is SGHRS and CDR2 YFSETQ. CDR3 length: 15 amino acids.

This clonotype has just a few counts. DNA for the CDR3: TGTGCCAGCAGCGGCAGACTAGGGTCCAATGAGTTCTTC. Protein: CASSGRLGSNEFF. The chain couples TRBV7-8 to TRBJ2-1; possibly TRBD2 for D (6 bases). CDR1 SGHVS and CDR2 FQNEAQ come from the germline V gene. The V and J ends lost 5 bases and 14 bases respectively, with 19 bases between them. The CDR3 sequence is 13 residues long. The full variable domain, completed using reference TRBV7-8 and TRBJ2-1, is GAGVSQSPRYKVAKRGQDVALRCDPISGHVSLFWYQQALGQGPEFLTYFQNEAQLDKSGLPSDRFFAERPEGSVSTLKIQRTQQEDSAVYLCASSGRLGSNEFFGPGTRLTVL.

The chain couples TRBV13 to TRBJ2-7, with D possibly matching TRBD1 (8 bases). The CDR3 spans 19 residues. The germline V and J ends were trimmed by 2 bases and 4 bases, with 27 bases remaining between them. Germline V gene lookup returns CDR1 PRHDT and CDR2 FYEKMQ (reference sequence). The CDR3 region has the DNA TGTGCCAGCAGCTTATGGAAGGCTGGGGGGGACAGGAATCCTTACGAGCAGTACTTC. Its protein product is CASSLWKAGGDRNPYEQYF.

V is TRBV20-1 and J is TRBJ2-7; TRBD2 agrees at 8 bases. CDR1 is DFQATT and CDR2 is SNEGSKA in the germline V gene (reference sequence). This CDR3 has 13 amino acids. Here the CDR3 reads CSAYSGTTYEQYF. CDR3 DNA: TGCAGCGCCTATAGCGGGACGACCTACGAGCAGTACTTC.

The chain joins TRBV9 to TRBJ1-1; 7 nucleotides agree with TRBD1. Germline V lookup: CDR1 SGDLS, CDR2 YYNGEE. Trimming removed 2 bases from V and 3 bases from J; junction bases left unmatched: 10. The CDR3 is made up of 16 amino acids. The CDR3 coding sequence is TGTGCCAGCAGCGTGTCGACGGACAGGCGCTACACTGAAGCTTTCTTT. Translating gives CASSVSTDRRYTEAFF.

This clonotype was seen ten or more times. The chain combines TRBV12-3 or TRBV12-4 with TRBJ1-6; D ambiguous. V was shortened by 3 bases and J by 2 bases, with 8 bases between the two germline ends. The CDR3 has 15 amino acids. CDR3: CASSFGVAYNSPLHF. The CDR3 DNA reads TGTGCCAGCAGTTTCGGGGTAGCCTATAATTCACCCCTCCACTTT.

The chain links TRBV5-1 to TRBJ2-1; 10 bases agree with TRBD2. Trimming removed 4 bases from V and 5 bases from J; junction bases left unmatched: 6. The CDR3 is 15 residues long. CDR1 and CDR2 from the germline V gene are SGHRS and YFSETQ. CDR3 protein: CASSVPSGGDNEQFF. The CDR3 DNA sequence: TGCGCCAGCAGCGTACCTAGCGGGGGTGACAATGAGCAGTTCTTC.

This clonotype appeared once. The rearrangement uses TRBV6-5 and TRBJ2-7, with D perhaps TRBD2 (5 bases). CDR1 and CDR2 from the germline V gene are MNHEY and SVGAGI. Deletions cut 4 bases from V and 4 bases from J, with 26 bases between. The CDR3 sequence is 18 residues long. CDR3 in DNA: TGTGCCAGCAGTTCTAGATCGGACTCGTCAACGCGGCCATACGAGCAGTACTTC. Translation: CASSSRSDSSTRPYEQYF.

The genes are TRBV20-1 and TRBJ2-3; 14 bases line up with TRBD2. In germline, CDR1 is DFQATT, CDR2 SNEGSKA (reference sequence). J lost 7 bases, V lost 5 bases, and 5 bases had no gene match. The CDR3 contains 14 residues. CDR3 region: CSAVTSGGAYTQYF. The CDR3 region has the DNA TGCAGTGCTGTGACTAGCGGGGGGGCATATACGCAGTATTTT.

This clonotype was detected many times. A junction boundary mismatches the germline segment, possibly from a read error. The chain employs TRBV7-2 and TRBJ2-7; D not certain. There are 12 residues in the CDR3. Germline V lookup: CDR1 SGHTA, CDR2 FQGNSA. CDR3 nucleotide sequence: TGTGCCAGCAGTTTAGGAGCTTACGAGCAGTACTTC. Amino acid sequence: CASSLGAYEQYF. Filled out from reference TRBV7-2 and TRBJ2-7, the complete variable domain reads GAGVSQSPSNKVTEKGKDVELRCDPISGHTALYWYRQSLGQGLEFLIYFQGNSAPDKSGLPSDRFSAERTGGSVSTLTIQRTQQEDSAVYLCASSLGAYEQYFGPGTRLTVT.

This clonotype has a handful of counts. J is TRBJ1-5 and V is TRBV14; D uncertain. V dropped 3 bases and J dropped 4 bases, with 7 bases sitting between them. The CDR3 consists of 13 residues. The germline CDR1 and CDR2 sequences are SGHDN and FVKESK. The CDR3 sequence is CASSQNSNQPQHF. In DNA, the CDR3 is TGTGCCAGCAGCCAGAACAGTAATCAGCCCCAGCATTTT.

The chain recombines TRBV18 with TRBJ1-5; TRBD1 matches at 9 bases. Germline-derived CDR1 and CDR2 are KGHSH and LQKENI. Trimming at V came to 3 bases and at J to 6 bases, leaving 3 bases not matched to a gene. The CDR3 contains 14 residues. Here the CDR3 reads CASSPSGQGQPQHF. The CDR3 DNA is TGTGCCAGCTCACCTTCGGGACAGGGTCAGCCCCAGCATTTT. Full variable domain (remainder filled in from reference TRBV18 and TRBJ1-5): NAGVMQNPRHLVRRRGQEARLRCSPMKGHSHVYWYRQLPEEGLKFMVYLQKENIIDESGMPKERFSAEFPKEGPSILRIQQVVRGDSAAYFCASSPSGQGQPQHFGDGTRLSIL.

This chain connects TRBV20-1 to TRBJ1-3; 7 nucleotides align to TRBD1. Germline values: CDR1 DFQATT, CDR2 SNEGSKA (reference sequence). The CDR3 covers 13 residues. After removal of 5 bases from V and 5 bases from J, the junction contained 6 bases not matched to a gene. CDR3 nucleotide sequence: TGCAGTGCTGCGGACAGGAAGCGAAACACCATATATTTT. Translated, it gives CSAADRKRNTIYF.

This clonotype was counted between two and nine times. The chain links TRBV4-2 to TRBJ2-1, with unresolved D. Germline lookup yields CDR1 LGHNA and CDR2 YNFKEQ. Trimming cost V 0 bases and J 9 bases, with 9 bases left between them. The CDR3 length is 13 residues. The CDR3 DNA follows: TGTGCCAGCAGCCAAGATCTGAGCGCTGAGCAGTTCTTC. It yields the protein CASSQDLSAEQFF.

This clonotype occurred a few times. V usage is TRBV29-1 and J usage is TRBJ2-7; 8 nucleotides line up with TRBD1. This CDR3 is 13 amino acids long. Germline CDR1 SQVTM, CDR2 ANQGSEA. After removal of 0 bases from V and 6 bases from J, the junction contained 4 bases not matched to a gene. The CDR3 DNA follows: TGCAGCGTTGAAGATGGACAGGGAGGCGAGCAGTACTTC. Protein product: CSVEDGQGGEQYF.

The chain links TRBV2 to TRBJ2-7; D may be TRBD2 (5 bases). V lost 9 bases and J lost 6, with 24 bases in between. Germline V CDR1 and CDR2: SNHLY, FYNNEI. The CDR3 consists of 15 residues. CDR3 protein: CASNEDEGRISEQYF. In DNA, the CDR3 is TGTGCCAGTAATGAGGACGAGGGTAGGATAAGCGAGCAGTACTTC.

The chain employs TRBV18 and TRBJ2-1; D might be TRBD2 (5 bases). Germline CDR1 and CDR2: KGHSH and LQKENI. Deletions cut 6 bases from V and 7 bases from J, with 16 bases between. This CDR3 comprises 14 residues. CDR3 nucleotides: TGTGCCAGCTCGCCAACTAGTAACGGGAATGAGCAGTTCTTC. Translated: CASSPTSNGNEQFF.